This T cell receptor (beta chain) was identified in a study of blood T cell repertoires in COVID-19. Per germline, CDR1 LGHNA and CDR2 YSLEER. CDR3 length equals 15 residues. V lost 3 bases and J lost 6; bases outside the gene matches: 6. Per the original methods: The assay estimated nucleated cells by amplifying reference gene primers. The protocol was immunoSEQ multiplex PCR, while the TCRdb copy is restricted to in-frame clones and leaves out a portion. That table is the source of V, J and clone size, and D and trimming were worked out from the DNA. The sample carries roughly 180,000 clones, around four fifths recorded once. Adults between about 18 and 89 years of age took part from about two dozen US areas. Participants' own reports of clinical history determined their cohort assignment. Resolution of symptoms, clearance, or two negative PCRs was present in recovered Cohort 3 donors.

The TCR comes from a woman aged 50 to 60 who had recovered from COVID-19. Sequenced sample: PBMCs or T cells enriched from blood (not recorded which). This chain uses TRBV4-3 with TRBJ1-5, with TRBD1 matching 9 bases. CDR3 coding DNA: TGCGCCAGCAGCCAGGGGACAGGGAGTAGTCAGCCCCAGCATTTT. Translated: CASSQGTGSSQPQHF.